These T cell receptor beta chains were read from a single sample in a study of blood T cell repertoires in COVID-19. Clones were read by immunoSEQ multiplex PCR, and TCRdb kept only the in-frame ones, dropping some. Here the sample spans about 120,000 clones, under 80% being singletons. Material for sequencing was peripheral blood. The source is a man between 50 and 59 years old with acute or convalescent COVID-19. The CDR3 runs from the conserved cysteine through the conserved F or W. A D gene is named only where the DNA matches it firmly. Only some rows state a clone size, as once, few, many or a class for expanded clones.

cdr3_aa cdr3_nt clone_size j_call cdr3_length v_call d_call
CASKVEQYNSPLHF TGTGCCAGCAAGGTCGAACAGTATAATTCACCCCTCCACTTT . TRBJ1-6 14 TRBV6-5 .
CASSQPKDRFGNTIYF TGTGCCAGCAGCCAACCAAAGGACAGGTTTGGAAACACCATATATTTT . TRBJ1-3 16 TRBV3-1/TRBV3-2 TRBD1
CASSWDMNTEAFF TGCGCCAGCAGCTGGGACATGAACACTGAAGCTTTCTTT many TRBJ1-1 13 TRBV5-1 .
CASSATESTDTQYF TGTGCCAGCAGCGCGACGGAGAGCACAGATACGCAGTATTTT . TRBJ2-3 14 TRBV3-1/TRBV3-2 .
CASSYERGTGELFF TGTGCCAGCAGCTACGAAAGGGGCACCGGGGAGCTGTTTTTT . TRBJ2-2 14 TRBV2 .
CASSLSRGLAPTDTQYF TGTGCCAGCAGTTTATCCCGAGGACTAGCCCCCACAGATACGCAGTATTTT . TRBJ2-3 17 TRBV27 TRBD2
CASSLLAGGPNEQFF TGTGCCAGCAGCTTATTAGCGGGGGGGCCCAATGAGCAGTTCTTC . TRBJ2-1 15 TRBV13 TRBD2
CASSRLLAGYAKNIQYF TGTGCCAGCAGCCGTTTACTAGCGGGTTATGCCAAAAACATTCAGTACTTC . TRBJ2-4 17 TRBV3-1/TRBV3-2 TRBD2
CASRRDRVGYTF TGTGCCAGCAGACGGGACAGGGTAGGCTACACCTTC . TRBJ1-2 12 TRBV12-3/TRBV12-4 TRBD1
CASSLSSGTGTDTQYF TGTGCCAGCAGCTTATCCTCCGGGACAGGCACAGATACGCAGTATTTT . TRBJ2-3 16 TRBV7-3 TRBD1
CASSRTGPTEAFF TGTGCCAGCAGTCGGACAGGCCCCACTGAAGCTTTCTTT . TRBJ1-1 13 TRBV7-6 TRBD1
CASSLAPGNTEAFF TGTGCCAGCAGCTTGGCCCCAGGGAACACTGAAGCTTTCTTT once TRBJ1-1 14 TRBV5-6 .
CASSLLLGNTEAFF TGCGCCAGCAGCTTGTTGCTCGGGAACACTGAAGCTTTCTTT . TRBJ1-1 14 TRBV5-1 .
CASSIFGDYSNQPQHF TGTGCCAGTAGTATCTTTGGAGACTATAGCAATCAGCCCCAGCATTTT . TRBJ1-5 16 TRBV19 .
CASREDRSSNEQYF TGTGCCAGCAGAGAGGACAGGTCGTCTAACGAGCAGTACTTC . TRBJ2-7 14 TRBV6-5 TRBD1
CASSAGVDRGRRNEQFF TGTGCCAGCAGTGCGGGGGTGGACAGGGGGCGCCGGAATGAGCAGTTCTTC . TRBJ2-1 17 TRBV2 TRBD1
CASSLGDELRVAEAFF TGTGCCAGCAGCTTAGGGGATGAACTGAGGGTCGCTGAAGCTTTCTTT . TRBJ1-1 16 TRBV11-2 .
CASSVEGGGPAFF TGTGCCAGCAGCGTAGAAGGGGGCGGGCCGGCTTTCTTT once TRBJ1-1 13 TRBV9 TRBD1
CASSQGLRDRLHF TGCGCCAGCAGCCAAGGCTTACGGGACAGGCTCCACTTT . TRBJ1-6 13 TRBV4-1 TRBD1
CATSSRTESNQPQHF TGTGCCACCAGCAGCCGTACTGAGAGCAATCAGCCCCAGCATTTT . TRBJ1-5 15 TRBV15 .
CAWLPGTLGEAFF TGTGCCTGGCTGCCCGGGACATTAGGTGAAGCTTTCTTT once TRBJ1-1 13 TRBV30 .
CASSLEMGGDYSYEQYF TGTGCCAGCAGCTTAGAAATGGGCGGAGACTACTCCTACGAGCAGTACTTC . TRBJ2-7 17 TRBV7-6 .
CASTPQAKSSGELFF TGTGCCAGCACTCCCCAGGCGAAAAGCTCCGGGGAGCTGTTTTTT few TRBJ2-2 15 TRBV14 .
CANNGQGSEAFF TGTGCCAACAACGGACAGGGGTCTGAAGCTTTCTTT few TRBJ1-1 12 TRBV2 TRBD1
CASSLALQETQYF TGTGCCAGCAGCTTAGCCCTGCAAGAGACCCAGTACTTC . TRBJ2-5 13 TRBV11-2 .
CASSSGQSTIYF TGTGCCAGCAGTTCGGGACAGAGCACCATATATTTT . TRBJ1-3 12 TRBV28 TRBD1
CSVGDREGYEQYF TGCAGCGTTGGGGACAGGGAAGGGTACGAGCAGTACTTC . TRBJ2-7 13 TRBV29-1 TRBD1
CASSPGTGGLETQYF TGCGCCAGCAGCCCCGGGACAGGGGGTTTAGAGACCCAGTACTTC few TRBJ2-5 15 TRBV5-1 TRBD1
CASSSLLQGAGSPLHF TGTGCCAGCAGTTCCTTGCTCCAGGGGGCTGGTTCACCCCTCCACTTT . TRBJ1-6 16 TRBV27 TRBD1
CASSYSKREGRFF TGTGCCAGCAGTTACTCGAAGCGGGAGGGCCGGTTCTTC . TRBJ2-1 13 TRBV6-2/TRBV6-3 TRBD2
CASSPMDRGKPQHF TGTGCCAGCTCACCGATGGACAGGGGTAAGCCCCAGCATTTT . TRBJ1-5 14 TRBV18 TRBD1
CASSPTGGEQYF TGTGCCAGCAGTCCTACAGGGGGCGAGCAGTACTTC few TRBJ2-7 12 TRBV6-5 TRBD1
CSAGQGAHAETQYF TGCAGCGCGGGACAGGGGGCCCACGCAGAGACCCAGTACTTC . TRBJ2-5 14 TRBV29-1 TRBD1
CASSGTGLSPLHF TGTGCCAGTAGTGGGACAGGGCTCTCACCCCTCCACTTT many TRBJ1-6 13 TRBV19 TRBD1
CASSNGQGNGYTF TGTGCCAGCAGTAACGGACAGGGGAACGGCTACACCTTC . TRBJ1-2 13 TRBV27 TRBD1
CASSPFMSGGDEAFF TGTGCCAGCAGCCCGTTCATGTCGGGGGGCGATGAAGCTTTCTTT few TRBJ1-1 15 TRBV7-9 .
CASSSGFNGDTQYF TGTGCCAGCAGCTCCGGTTTTAATGGAGATACGCAGTATTTT . TRBJ2-3 14 TRBV11-1 .
CASSAGVSGNTIYF TGTGCCAGCAGTGCAGGGGTTTCTGGAAACACCATATATTTT few TRBJ1-3 14 TRBV7-8 .
CATSSGGPEDTQYF TGTGCCACCAGTAGCGGGGGGCCGGAGGATACGCAGTATTTT . TRBJ2-3 14 TRBV15 TRBD2
CACDLQGRETQYF TGTGCCTGTGATTTACAGGGTCGAGAGACCCAGTACTTC . TRBJ2-5 13 TRBV30 .